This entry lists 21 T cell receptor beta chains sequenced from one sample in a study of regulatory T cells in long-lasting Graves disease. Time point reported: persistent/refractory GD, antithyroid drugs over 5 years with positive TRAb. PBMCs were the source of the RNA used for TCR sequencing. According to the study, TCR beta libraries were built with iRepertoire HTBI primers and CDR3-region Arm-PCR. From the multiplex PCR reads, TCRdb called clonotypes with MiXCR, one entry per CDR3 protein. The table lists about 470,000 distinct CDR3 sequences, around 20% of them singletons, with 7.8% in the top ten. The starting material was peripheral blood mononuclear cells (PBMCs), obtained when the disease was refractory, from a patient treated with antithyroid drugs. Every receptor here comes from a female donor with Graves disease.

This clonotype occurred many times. The CDR3 loop reads CASKRQGLTQQYF. Here the CDR3 DNA reads TGTGCCAGCAAAAGACAGGGGCTTACACAGCAGTACTTC. The gene calls are TRBV6-1 and TRBJ2-7; TRBD1 matches at 8 bases. Germline V gives CDR1 MNHNS, CDR2 SASEGT. V shed 7 bases and J 8 bases; nucleotides not matched to a gene: 10. The CDR3 is 13 residues long.

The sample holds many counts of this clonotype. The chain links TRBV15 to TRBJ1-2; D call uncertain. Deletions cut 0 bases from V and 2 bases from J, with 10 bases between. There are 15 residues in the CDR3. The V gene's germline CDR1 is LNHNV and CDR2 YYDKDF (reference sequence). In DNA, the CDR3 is TGTGCCACCAGCAGAGATGCTCGAGGGAACTATGGCTACACCTTC. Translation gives CATSRDARGNYGYTF.

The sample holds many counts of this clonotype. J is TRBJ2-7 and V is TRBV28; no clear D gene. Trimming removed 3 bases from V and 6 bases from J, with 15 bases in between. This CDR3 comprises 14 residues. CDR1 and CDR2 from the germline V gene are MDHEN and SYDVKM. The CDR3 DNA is TGTGCCAGCAGTTTTATATCCCGCCAAGGCGAGCAGTACTTC. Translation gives CASSFISRQGEQYF.

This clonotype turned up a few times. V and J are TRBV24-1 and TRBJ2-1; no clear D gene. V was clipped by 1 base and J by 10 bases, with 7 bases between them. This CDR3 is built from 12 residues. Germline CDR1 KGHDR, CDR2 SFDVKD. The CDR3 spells CATSDFPGEQFF. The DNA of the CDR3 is TGTGCCACCAGTGATTTCCCCGGAGAGCAGTTCTTC.

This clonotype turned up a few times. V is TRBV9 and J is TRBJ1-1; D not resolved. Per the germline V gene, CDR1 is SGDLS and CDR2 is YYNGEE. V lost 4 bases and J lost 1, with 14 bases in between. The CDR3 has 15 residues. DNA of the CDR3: TGTGCCAGCAGCCCCAGTTGGGTGGGGAACACTGAAGCTTTCTTT. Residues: CASSPSWVGNTEAFF.

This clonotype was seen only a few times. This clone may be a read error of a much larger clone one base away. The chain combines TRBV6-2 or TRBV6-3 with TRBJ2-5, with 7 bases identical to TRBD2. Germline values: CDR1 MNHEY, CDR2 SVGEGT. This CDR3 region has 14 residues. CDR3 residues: CARSYSGLKETQYF. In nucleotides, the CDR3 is TGTGCCAGGAGTTACTCGGGACTAAAAGAGACCCAGTACTTC.

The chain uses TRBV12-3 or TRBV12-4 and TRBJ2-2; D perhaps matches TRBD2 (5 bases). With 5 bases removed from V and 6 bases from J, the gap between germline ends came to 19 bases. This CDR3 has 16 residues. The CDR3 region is CASSREGALEPGELFF. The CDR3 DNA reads TGTGCCAGCAGTCGCGAGGGAGCCCTTGAACCCGGGGAGCTGTTTTTT.

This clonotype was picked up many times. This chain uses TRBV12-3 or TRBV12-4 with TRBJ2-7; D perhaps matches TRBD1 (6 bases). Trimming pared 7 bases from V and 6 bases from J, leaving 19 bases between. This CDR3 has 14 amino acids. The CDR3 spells CASTKGGISGEQYF. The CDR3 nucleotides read TGTGCCAGCACTAAAGGGGGAATAAGCGGCGAGCAGTACTTC.

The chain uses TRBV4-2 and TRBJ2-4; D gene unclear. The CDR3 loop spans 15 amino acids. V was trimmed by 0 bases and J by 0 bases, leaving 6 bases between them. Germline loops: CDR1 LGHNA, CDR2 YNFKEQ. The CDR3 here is CASSQEPVAKNIQYF. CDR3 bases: TGTGCCAGCAGCCAAGAACCGGTAGCCAAAAACATTCAGTACTTC.

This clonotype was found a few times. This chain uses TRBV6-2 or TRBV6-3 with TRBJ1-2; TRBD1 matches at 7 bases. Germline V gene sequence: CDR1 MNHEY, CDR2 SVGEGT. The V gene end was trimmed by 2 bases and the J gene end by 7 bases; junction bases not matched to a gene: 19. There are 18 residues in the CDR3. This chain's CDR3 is CASSYEEPLTGRNSGYTF. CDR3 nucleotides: TGTGCCAGCAGTTACGAAGAACCCTTGACAGGGAGGAATAGTGGCTACACCTTC.

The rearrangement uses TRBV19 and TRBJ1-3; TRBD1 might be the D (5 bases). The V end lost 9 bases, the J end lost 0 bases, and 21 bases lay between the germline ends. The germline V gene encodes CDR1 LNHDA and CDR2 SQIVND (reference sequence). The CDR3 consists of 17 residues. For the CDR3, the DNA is TGTGCCAGCGCGTCGCCGGGACTCGGAAGCTCTGGAAACACCATATATTTT. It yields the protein CASASPGLGSSGNTIYF.

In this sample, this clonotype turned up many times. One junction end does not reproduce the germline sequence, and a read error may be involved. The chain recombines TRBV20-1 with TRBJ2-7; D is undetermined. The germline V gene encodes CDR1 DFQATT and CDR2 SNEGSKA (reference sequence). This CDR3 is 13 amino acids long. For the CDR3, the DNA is TGCAGTGCTAGAGACCCCACCACGCGTGGAGTGAACTTC. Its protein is CSARDPTTRGVNF.

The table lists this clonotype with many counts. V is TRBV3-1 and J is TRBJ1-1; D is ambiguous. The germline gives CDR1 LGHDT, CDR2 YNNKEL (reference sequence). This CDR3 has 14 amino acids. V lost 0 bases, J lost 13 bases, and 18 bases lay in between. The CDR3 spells CASSQDLATPFGFF. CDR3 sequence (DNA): TGTGCCAGCAGCCAAGACCTGGCAACTCCCTTTGGTTTCTTT. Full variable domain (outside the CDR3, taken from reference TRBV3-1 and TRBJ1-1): DTAVSQTPKYLVTQMGNDKSIKCEQNLGHDTMYWYKQDSKKFLKIMFSYNNKELIINETVPNRFSPKSPDKAHLNLHINSLELGDSAVYFCASSQDLATPFGFFGQGTRLTVV.

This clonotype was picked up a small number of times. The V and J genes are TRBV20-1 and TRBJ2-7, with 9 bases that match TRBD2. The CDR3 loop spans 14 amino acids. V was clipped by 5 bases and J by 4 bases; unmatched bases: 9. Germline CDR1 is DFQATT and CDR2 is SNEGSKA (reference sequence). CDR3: CSAEPPGLAYEQYF. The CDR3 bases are TGCAGTGCTGAACCTCCGGGACTAGCTTACGAGCAGTACTTC.

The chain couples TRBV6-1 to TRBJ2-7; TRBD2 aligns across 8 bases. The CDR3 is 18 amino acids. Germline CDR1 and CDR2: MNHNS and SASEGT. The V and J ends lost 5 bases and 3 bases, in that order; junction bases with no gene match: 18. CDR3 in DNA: TGTGCCAGCAGTCTCTCCCCGGGACTAGATGAAGGGAGCTACGAGCAGTACTTC. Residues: CASSLSPGLDEGSYEQYF.

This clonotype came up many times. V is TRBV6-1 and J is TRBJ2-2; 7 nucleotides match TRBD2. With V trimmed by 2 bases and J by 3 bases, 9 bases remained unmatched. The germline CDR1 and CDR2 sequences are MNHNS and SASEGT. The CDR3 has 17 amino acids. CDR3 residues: CASSEFGGSGYTGELFF. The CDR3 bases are TGTGCCAGCAGTGAATTTGGCGGGAGTGGGTACACCGGGGAGCTGTTTTTT.

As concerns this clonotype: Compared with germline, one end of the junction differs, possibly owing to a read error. The CDR3 DNA sequence: TGTGCCAGCTCACCAAAAAGTAGGACAGGGGCCGCCTTC. Translated, it gives CASSPKSRTGAAF. The chain recombines TRBV18 with TRBJ2-7; 9 bases match TRBD1. Germline V CDR1 and CDR2: KGHSH, LQKENI. The CDR3 covers 13 residues.

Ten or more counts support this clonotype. The CDR3 loop reads CASSYIPGTGITEAFF. The CDR3 region has the DNA TGTGCCAGCAGCTATATTCCCGGGACAGGGATCACTGAAGCTTTCTTT. V and J are TRBV7-3 and TRBJ1-1; the match to TRBD1 covers 9 bases. The junction had 10 bases not matched to a gene; V was cut back by 4 bases and J by 4 bases. The germline gives CDR1 SGHTA, CDR2 FQGTGA. The CDR3 consists of 16 residues.

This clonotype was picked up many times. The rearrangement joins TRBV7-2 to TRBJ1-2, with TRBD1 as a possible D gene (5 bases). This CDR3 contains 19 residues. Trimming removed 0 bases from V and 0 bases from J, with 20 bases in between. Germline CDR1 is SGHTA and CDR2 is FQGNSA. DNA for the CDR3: TGTGCCAGCAGCTTAGCGATTCCAGGGCTAGGTTCGGCTAACTATGGCTACACCTTC. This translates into CASSLAIPGLGSANYGYTF.

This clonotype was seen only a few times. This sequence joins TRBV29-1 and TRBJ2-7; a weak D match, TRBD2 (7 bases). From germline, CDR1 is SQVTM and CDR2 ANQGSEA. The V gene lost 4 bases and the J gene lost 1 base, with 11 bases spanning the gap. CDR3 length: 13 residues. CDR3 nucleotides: TGCAGCGTTGGAGGGGGGGATTCCTACGAGCAGTACTTC. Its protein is CSVGGGDSYEQYF.

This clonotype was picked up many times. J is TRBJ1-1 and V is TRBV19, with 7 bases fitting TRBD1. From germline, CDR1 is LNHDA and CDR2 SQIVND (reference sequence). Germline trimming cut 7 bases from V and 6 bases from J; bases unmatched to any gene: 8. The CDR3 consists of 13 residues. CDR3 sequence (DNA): TGTGCCAGTACCGTACTCGGGACAGCTGAAGCTTTCTTT. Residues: CASTVLGTAEAFF.